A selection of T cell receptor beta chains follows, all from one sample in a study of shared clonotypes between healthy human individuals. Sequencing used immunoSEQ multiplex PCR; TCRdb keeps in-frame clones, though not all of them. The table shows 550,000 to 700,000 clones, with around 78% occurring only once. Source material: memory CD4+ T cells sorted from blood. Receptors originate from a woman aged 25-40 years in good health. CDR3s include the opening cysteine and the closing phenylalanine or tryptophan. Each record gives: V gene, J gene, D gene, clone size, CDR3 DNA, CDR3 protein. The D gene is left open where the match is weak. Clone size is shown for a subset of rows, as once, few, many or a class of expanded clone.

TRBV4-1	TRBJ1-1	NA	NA	TGCGCCAGCAGCCAAGGATGGTCGCAGGGCCGCACTGAAGCTTTCTTT	CASSQGWSQGRTEAFF
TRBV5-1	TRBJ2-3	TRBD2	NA	TGCGCCAGCAGCGGAAGCGGGGCCACAGATACGCAGTATTTT	CASSGSGATDTQYF
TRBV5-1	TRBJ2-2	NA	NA	TGCGCCAGCAGCCCTGGGACGGAACACACCGGGGAGCTGTTTTTT	CASSPGTEHTGELFF
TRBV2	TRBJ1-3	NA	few	TGTGCCAGCACCTCCCCGACGGGGGGCTCTGGAAACACCATATATTTT	CASTSPTGGSGNTIYF
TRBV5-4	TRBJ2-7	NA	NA	TGTGCCAGCAGCTTGATGAGCCGGGAGCAGTACTTC	CASSLMSREQYF
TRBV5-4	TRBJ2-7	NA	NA	TGTGCCAGCAGCTTAGTGTTGGCTAGCACCGAGCAGTACTTC	CASSLVLASTEQYF
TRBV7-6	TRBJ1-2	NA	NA	TGTGCCAGCAGCCCGAACCGGGCCGCGAACTATGGCTACACCTTC	CASSPNRAANYGYTF
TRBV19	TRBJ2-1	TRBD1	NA	TGTGCCAGTAGGGGACAGGGGAGGGGCAATGAGCAGTTCTTC	CASRGQGRGNEQFF
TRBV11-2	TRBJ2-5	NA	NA	TGTGCCAGCAGTCAACAGCTAACACAAGAGACCCAGTACTTC	CASSQQLTQETQYF
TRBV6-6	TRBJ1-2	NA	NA	TGTGCCAGCAGCCCCAACAGGCGCGGCTACACCTTC	CASSPNRRGYTF